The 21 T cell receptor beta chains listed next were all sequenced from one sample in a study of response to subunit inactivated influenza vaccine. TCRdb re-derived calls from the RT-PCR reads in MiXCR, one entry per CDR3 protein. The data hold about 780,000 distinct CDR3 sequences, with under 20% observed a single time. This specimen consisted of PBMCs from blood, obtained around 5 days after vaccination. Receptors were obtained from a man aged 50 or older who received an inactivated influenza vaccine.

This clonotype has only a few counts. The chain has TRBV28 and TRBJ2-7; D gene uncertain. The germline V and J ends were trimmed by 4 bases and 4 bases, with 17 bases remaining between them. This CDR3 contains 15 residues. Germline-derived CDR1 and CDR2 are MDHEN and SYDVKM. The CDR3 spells CASSSPRYKAYEQYF. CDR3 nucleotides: TGTGCCAGCAGTTCGCCCCGGTACAAGGCTTACGAGCAGTACTTC.

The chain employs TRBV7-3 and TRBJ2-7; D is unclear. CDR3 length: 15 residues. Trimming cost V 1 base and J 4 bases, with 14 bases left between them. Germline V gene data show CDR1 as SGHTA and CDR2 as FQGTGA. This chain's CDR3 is CASSLRRVKGYEQYF. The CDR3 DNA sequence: TGTGCCAGCAGCTTAAGAAGGGTGAAAGGGTACGAGCAGTACTTC.

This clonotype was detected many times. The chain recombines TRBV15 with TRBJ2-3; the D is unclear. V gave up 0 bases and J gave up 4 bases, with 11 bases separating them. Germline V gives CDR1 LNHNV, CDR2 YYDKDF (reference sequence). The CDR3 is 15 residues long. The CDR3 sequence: CATSRDTYGADTQYF. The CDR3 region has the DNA TGTGCCACCAGCAGAGATACTTACGGAGCAGATACGCAGTATTTT.

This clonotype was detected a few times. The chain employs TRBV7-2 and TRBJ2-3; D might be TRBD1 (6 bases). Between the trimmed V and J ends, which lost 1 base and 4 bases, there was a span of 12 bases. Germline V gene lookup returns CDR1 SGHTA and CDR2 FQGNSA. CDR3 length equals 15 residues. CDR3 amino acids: CASSLVQGRADTQYF. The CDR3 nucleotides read TGTGCCAGCAGCTTAGTACAGGGAAGAGCAGATACGCAGTATTTT.

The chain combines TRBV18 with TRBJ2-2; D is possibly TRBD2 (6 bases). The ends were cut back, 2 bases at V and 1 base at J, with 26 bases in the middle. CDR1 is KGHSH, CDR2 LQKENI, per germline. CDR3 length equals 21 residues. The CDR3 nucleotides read TGTGCCAGCTCACCAGGATACGGAGGGTCCGCTTCCAGACAGAACACCGGGGAGCTGTTTTTT. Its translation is CASSPGYGGSASRQNTGELFF.

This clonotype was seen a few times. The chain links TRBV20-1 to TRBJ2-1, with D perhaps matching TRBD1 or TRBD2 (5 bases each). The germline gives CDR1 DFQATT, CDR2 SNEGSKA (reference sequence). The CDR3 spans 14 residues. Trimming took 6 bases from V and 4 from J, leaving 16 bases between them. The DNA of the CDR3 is TGCAGTGCCGGGAAGCCCCAGGGATACAATGAGCAGTTCTTC. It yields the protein CSAGKPQGYNEQFF.

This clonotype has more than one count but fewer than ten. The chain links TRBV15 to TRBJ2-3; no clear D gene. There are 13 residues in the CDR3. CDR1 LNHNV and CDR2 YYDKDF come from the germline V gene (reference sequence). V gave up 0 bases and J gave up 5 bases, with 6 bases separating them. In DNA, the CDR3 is TGTGCCACCAGCAGAGATATACGAGATACGCAGTATTTT. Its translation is CATSRDIRDTQYF.

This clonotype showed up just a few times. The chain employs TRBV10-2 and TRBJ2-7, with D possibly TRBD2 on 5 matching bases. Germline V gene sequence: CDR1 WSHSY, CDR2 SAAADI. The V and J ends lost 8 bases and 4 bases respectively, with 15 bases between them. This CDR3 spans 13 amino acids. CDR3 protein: CASCGRSGYEQYF. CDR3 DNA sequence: TGCGCCAGCTGTGGGCGTTCGGGATACGAGCAGTACTTC.

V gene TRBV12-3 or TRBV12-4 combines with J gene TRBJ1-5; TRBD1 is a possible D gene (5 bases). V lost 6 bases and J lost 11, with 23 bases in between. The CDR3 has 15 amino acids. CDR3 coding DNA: TGTGCCAGCAGCCGAAACTCGGGGCTCTCACAGGCCCAGCATTTT. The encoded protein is CASSRNSGLSQAQHF.

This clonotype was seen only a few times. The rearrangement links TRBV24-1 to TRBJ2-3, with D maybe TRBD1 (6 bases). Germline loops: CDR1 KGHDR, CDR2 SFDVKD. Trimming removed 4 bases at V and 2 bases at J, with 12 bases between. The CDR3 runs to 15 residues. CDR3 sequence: CATSDSGQNTDTQYF. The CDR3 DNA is TGTGCCACCAGTGACTCAGGACAGAACACAGATACGCAGTATTTT.

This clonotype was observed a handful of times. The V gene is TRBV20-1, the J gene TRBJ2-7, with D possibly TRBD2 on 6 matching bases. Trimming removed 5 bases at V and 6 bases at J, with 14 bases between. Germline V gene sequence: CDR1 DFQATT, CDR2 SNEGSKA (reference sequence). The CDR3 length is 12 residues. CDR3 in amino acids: CSAQTSGVEQYF. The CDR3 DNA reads TGCAGTGCTCAAACCTCGGGGGTCGAGCAGTACTTC.

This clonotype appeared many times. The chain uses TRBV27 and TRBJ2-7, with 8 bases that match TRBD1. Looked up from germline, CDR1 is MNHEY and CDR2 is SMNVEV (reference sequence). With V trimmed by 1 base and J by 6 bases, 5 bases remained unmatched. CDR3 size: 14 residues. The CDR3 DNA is TGTGCCAGCAGTTTATTCCCCGGACAGGGCGAGCAGTACTTC. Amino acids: CASSLFPGQGEQYF.

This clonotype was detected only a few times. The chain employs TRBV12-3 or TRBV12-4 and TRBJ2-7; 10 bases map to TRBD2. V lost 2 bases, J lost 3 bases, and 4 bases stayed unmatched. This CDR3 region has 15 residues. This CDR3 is CASSLMASGSYEQYF. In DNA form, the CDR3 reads TGTGCCAGCAGTTTAATGGCTAGCGGGAGCTACGAGCAGTACTTC.

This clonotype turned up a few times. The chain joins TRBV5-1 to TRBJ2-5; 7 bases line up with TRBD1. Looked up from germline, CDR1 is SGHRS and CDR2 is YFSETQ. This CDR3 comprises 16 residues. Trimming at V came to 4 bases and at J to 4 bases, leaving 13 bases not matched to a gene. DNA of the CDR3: TGCGCCAGCAGCCCCCTTGGTGTAGGGGGCCGAGAGACCCAGTACTTC. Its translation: CASSPLGVGGRETQYF. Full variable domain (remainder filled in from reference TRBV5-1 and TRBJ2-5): KAGVTQTPRYLIKTRGQQVTLSCSPISGHRSVSWYQQTPGQGLQFLFEYFSETQRNKGNFPGRFSGRQFSNSRSEMNVSTLELGDSALYLCASSPLGVGGRETQYFGPGTRLLVL.

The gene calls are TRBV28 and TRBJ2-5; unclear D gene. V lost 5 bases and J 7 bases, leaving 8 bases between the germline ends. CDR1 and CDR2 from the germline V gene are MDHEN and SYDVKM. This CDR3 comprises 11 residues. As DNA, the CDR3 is TGTGCCAGCAGTGCGATCCGGACCCAGTACTTC. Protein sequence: CASSAIRTQYF.

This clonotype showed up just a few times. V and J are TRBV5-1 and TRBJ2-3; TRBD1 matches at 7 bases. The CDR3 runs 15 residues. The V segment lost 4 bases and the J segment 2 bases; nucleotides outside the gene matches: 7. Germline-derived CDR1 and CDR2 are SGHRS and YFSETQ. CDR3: CASSGGQTFTDTQYF. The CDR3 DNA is TGCGCCAGCAGCGGGGGACAGACCTTCACAGATACGCAGTATTTT. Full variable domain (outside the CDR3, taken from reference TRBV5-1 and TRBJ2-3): KAGVTQTPRYLIKTRGQQVTLSCSPISGHRSVSWYQQTPGQGLQFLFEYFSETQRNKGNFPGRFSGRQFSNSRSEMNVSTLELGDSALYLCASSGGQTFTDTQYFGPGTRLTVL.

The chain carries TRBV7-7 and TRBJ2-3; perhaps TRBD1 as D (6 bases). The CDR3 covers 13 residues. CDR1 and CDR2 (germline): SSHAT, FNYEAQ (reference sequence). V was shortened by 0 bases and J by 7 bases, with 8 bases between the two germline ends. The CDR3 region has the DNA TGTGCCAGCAGCTTAGCGAGGGGGAATACGCAGTATTTT. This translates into CASSLARGNTQYF.

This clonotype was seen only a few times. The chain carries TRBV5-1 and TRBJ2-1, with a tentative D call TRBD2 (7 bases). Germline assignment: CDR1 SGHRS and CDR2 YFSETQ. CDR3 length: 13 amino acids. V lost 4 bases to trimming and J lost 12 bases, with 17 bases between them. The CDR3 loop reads CASSTGGPRGQFF. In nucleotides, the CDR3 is TGCGCCAGCAGCACCGGGGGGCCACGGGGGCAGTTCTTC.

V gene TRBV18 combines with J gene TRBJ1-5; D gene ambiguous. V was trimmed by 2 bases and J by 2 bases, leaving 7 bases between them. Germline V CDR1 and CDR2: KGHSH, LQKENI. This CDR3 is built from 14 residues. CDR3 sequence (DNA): TGTGCCAGCTCACCAGTCGGCCGCAATCAGCCCCAGCATTTT. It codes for CASSPVGRNQPQHF.

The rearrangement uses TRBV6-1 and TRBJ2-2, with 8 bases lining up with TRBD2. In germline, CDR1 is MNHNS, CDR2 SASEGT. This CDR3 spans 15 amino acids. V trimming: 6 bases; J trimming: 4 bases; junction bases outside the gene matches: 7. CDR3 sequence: CASRSHRGGTGELFF. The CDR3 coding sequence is TGTGCCAGCAGATCCCATCGGGGGGGCACCGGGGAGCTGTTTTTT.

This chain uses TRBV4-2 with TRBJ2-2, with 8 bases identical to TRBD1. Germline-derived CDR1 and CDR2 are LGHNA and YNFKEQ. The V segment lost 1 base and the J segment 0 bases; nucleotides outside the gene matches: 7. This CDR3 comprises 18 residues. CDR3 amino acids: CASSQVDRGPTNTGELFF. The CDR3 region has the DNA TGTGCCAGCAGCCAAGTCGACAGGGGACCCACGAACACCGGGGAGCTGTTTTTT.